This record covers a single TCR beta chain. Its antigen specificity is not known. There are no base qualities to consult, and no much larger clone falls within one base. Using the deep immunoSEQ assay, TCR CDR3 regions were amplified from genomic DNA by multiplex PCR. For each cell subset, the extracted genomic DNA was distributed evenly across all wells of several immunoSEQ 96-well plates, and each plate served as one replicate. Each replicate PCR for sorted subsets received roughly 0.2 ug genomic DNA, equal to tens of thousands of T cell genomes. Purified libraries were quantified with a Qubit 3.0 fluorometer, sized on a Bioanalyzer 2100, and re-quantified with the KAPA Library Quantification kit. Every immunoSEQ 96-well plate was sequenced on a dedicated single-read 150-cycle Illumina NextSeq 550 flow cell. The original methods were these. The immunoSEQ output contained only junctional sequences without quality scores, so filtering could not match that applied to full-length reads. Sequences were annotated with PyIR, a Python wrapper for IgBLAST v1.9, and V/J genes and CDR3 were assigned using IMGT germline references. Reads were filtered out if the reads had weak V/J assignments (E-value above 1e-6), no CDR3, stop codons, out-of-frame junctions, or ambiguous translated residues. V3J clonotypes were defined as sequences sharing an identical inferred V gene, J gene, and CDR3 amino acid sequence. To compute the percentage overlap between repertoires, the number of shared unique clonotypes was divided by the size of the smaller repertoire. RTK rarefaction, the Chao1 estimator, and Recon v2.1 estimates of unobserved clonotypes were used to assess repertoire richness. For all TCRbeta clonotypes obtained by the gDNA method from four donors, generation probabilities were computed with OLGA. TCRdb retrieved this table from immuneACCESS and kept in-frame rearrangements only. Not all clones are present; in checked studies, unresolved V genes account for under half, and no reason is known for the remainder. The V and J calls and clone size were taken over from that table, and D and trimming were inferred from the DNA. The sample has some 1.1 million clones on record, roughly 80% of them singletons. 0.7% to 0.95% of the sample belongs to the ten largest clones.

This sample is drawn from a study of shared clonotypes between healthy human individuals (dated by TCRdb to between 2020 and 2021). About the study as a whole: Three men and two women, aged 18 to 49 years, made up the cohort. Each donor's leukapheresis produced roughly between roughly 0.85 and 9 billion PBMCs. Libraries were prepared and TCR repertoires were sequenced by different laboratories using diverse techniques, in order to increase sequencing depth and limit assay-specific biases. The study deeply sequenced blood TCR repertoires of about 5 healthy adults to estimate repertoire size and the extent of clonotype sharing between individuals. For each donor, CD4 naive and CD4 memory were each given three plates, CD8 naive was given two plates, and CD8 memory was given one plate.

The donors were healthy, HIV-negative adults with no recently reported acute infections or vaccinations. Every donor was a Caucasian adult living in Nashville, Tennessee, USA. Magnetic negative selection was used to enrich CD4+ T cells, after which naive cells were positively selected on CD45RA and the negative fraction became the memory subset. After blood collection by leukapheresis, PBMCs were isolated using Ficoll-Histopaque density gradient centrifugation and then cryopreserved in the vapor phase of liquid nitrogen. Analytical flow cytometry was used to check the purity and quantity of every magnetically sorted T cell population. Each sorted fraction had its genomic DNA isolated and then quantified by UV absorbance on a Nanodrop 2000c. Measured from the cysteine to the phenylalanine, the CDR3 is 15 residues long. Only CDR3 DNA is held: 45 bases, read in frame from base 1. V has 2 bases trimmed and J has 2 bases trimmed; junction bases matching no gene number 2. CDR1 LGHNA and CDR2 YNFKEQ were looked up in the germline V gene.

Findings and caveats that apply to the study as a whole: Naive subsets generally had larger estimated clonotype richness than memory subsets. Clonotypes shared by all four sorted-subset donors showed higher generation probabilities than non-shared clonotypes. The small number of donors limited the genetic and exposure-history diversity represented. Sampling was limited to blood, and TCR repertoires in tissue likely differ from TCR repertoires in blood. Even with the large sequencing depth, rarefaction of the sorted-subset datasets indicated that sequencing was incomplete. Sharing across a few donors was observed for around 5% of naive CD4, 3% to 4% of naive CD8, 2% to 2.5% of memory CD4, and about 0.4% of memory CD8 clonotypes. Pairwise subsampling indicated that sequencing depth was expected to affect the degree of clonotype sharing among donors.

Sequences were obtained from memory CD4+ T cells from PBMCs. The cell subset or site tag for this specimen amounts to: CD45RA-negative fraction. The source of this sequence is a man between 18 and 35 years old in good health. Some clones in this sample may be carry-over from other donors' samples. This chain is built from TRBV4-2 and TRBJ2-7, and TRBD2 matches 11 of the central bases. The sequenced DNA is TGTGCCAGCAGCCAACTACTAGCGGGAGCCTACGAGCAGTACTTC. Protein translation: CASSQLLAGAYEQYF.